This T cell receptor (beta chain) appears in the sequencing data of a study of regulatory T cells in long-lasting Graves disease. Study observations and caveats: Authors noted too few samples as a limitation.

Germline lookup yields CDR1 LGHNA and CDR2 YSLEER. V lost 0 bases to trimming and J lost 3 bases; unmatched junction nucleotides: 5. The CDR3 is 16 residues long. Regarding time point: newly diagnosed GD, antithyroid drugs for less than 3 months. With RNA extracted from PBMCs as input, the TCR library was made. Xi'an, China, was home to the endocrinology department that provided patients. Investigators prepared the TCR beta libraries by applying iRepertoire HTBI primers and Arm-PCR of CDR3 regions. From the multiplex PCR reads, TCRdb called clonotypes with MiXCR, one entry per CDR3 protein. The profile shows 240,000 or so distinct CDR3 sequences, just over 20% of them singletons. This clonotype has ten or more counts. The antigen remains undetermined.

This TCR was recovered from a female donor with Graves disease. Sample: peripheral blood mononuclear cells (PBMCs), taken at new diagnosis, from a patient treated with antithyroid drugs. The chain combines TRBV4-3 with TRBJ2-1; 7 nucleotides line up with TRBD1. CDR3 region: CASSQEPGGGYNEQFF. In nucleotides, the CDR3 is TGCGCCAGCAGCCAAGAACCAGGGGGTGGCTACAATGAGCAGTTCTTC.